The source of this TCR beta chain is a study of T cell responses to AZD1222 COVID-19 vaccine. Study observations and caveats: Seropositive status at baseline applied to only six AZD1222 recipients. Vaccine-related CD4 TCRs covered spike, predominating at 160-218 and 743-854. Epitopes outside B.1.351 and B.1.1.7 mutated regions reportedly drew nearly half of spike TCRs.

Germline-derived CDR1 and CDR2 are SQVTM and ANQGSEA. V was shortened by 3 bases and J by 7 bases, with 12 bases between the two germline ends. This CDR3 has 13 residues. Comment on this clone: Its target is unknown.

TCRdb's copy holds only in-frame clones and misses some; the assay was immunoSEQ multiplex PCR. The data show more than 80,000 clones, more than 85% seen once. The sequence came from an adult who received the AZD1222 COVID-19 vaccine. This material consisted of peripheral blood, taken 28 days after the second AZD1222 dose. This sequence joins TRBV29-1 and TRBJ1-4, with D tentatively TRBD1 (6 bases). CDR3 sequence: CSVDGGAGEKLFF. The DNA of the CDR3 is TGCAGCGTTGATGGGGGGGCGGGTGAAAAACTGTTTTTT.